A selection of T cell receptor beta chains follows, all from one sample in a study of T cells in Graves' hyperthyroidism and ophthalmopathy. TCRdb used MiXCR to reprocess the multiplex PCR reads, holding one entry per CDR3 protein. The sample includes approximately 400,000 distinct CDR3 sequences, more than 13% of them seen just once. The material sequenced was blood. These TCRs come from a man in his fifties or sixties with Graves' ophthalmopathy. CDR3s include the opening cysteine and the closing phenylalanine or tryptophan. The D gene is left open where the match is weak. Clone size appears in some rows only: once, few, many, or a class for an expanded clone.

TRBJ2-1,NA,TRBV12-3/TRBV12-4,many,11,TGTGCCAGCAGTTTAAGGGGTGAGCAGTTCTTC,CASSLRGEQFF
TRBJ2-3,NA,TRBV5-1,NA,15,TGCGCCAGCAGCTTGTTCGGAAGCGGAACAGATACGCAGTATTTT,CASSLFGSGTDTQYF
TRBJ2-2,TRBD1,TRBV7-9,NA,16,TGTGCCAGCAGCCGATCGAACAGGGGCAGTTCCGGGGAGCTGTTTTTT,CASSRSNRGSSGELFF
TRBJ1-2,NA,TRBV20-1,NA,13,TGCAGTGCTACTTCGCCAGATAACTATGGCTACACCTTC,CSATSPDNYGYTF
TRBJ2-1,NA,TRBV20-1,NA,13,TGCAGTGCTGGCATGAGGTCCTACAATGAGCAGTTCTTC,CSAGMRSYNEQFF
TRBJ1-1,NA,TRBV11-3,few,11,TGTGCCAGCGGGCTAAACACTGAAGCTTTCTTT,CASGLNTEAFF
TRBJ1-1,TRBD1,TRBV15,NA,15,TGTGCCACCAGCACAGGGACAGGACTAAACACTGAAGCTTTCTTT,CATSTGTGLNTEAFF
TRBJ2-1,NA,TRBV5-8,many,11,TGTGCCAGCAGCTTGTCCGGTGAGCAGTTCTTC,CASSLSGEQFF
TRBJ2-2,NA,TRBV27,few,16,TGTGCCAGCAGCCCCCCCCGGACGGTGAACACCGGGGAGCTGTTTTTT,CASSPPRTVNTGELFF
TRBJ2-2,NA,TRBV3-1,many,15,TGTGCCAGCAGCCAAGAGCGACCGAACACCGGGGAGCTGTTTTTT,CASSQERPNTGELFF
TRBJ1-4,TRBD1,TRBV3-1,many,12,TGTGCCAGCAGCGCCGAAGGGGGCGAACTGTTTTTT,CASSAEGGELFF
TRBJ1-1,NA,TRBV10-3,few,15,TGTGCCATCAGTTTAACCGGGAAATTGAACACTGAAGCTTTCTTT,CAISLTGKLNTEAFF
TRBJ2-3,NA,TRBV20-1,NA,13,TGCGCCCGGACTGCGAGGGGCACAGATACGCAGTATTTT,CARTARGTDTQYF
TRBJ2-7,TRBD2,TRBV18,few,18,TGTGCCAGCTCAAGTTTCCCTGTAACGACTAGCGGGACGTACGAGCAGTACTTC,CASSSFPVTTSGTYEQYF
TRBJ2-5,NA,TRBV7-8,many,12,TGTGCCAGCAGAAGGGGGGTAGAGACCCAGTACTTC,CASRRGVETQYF
TRBJ2-1,TRBD1,TRBV19,few,14,TGTGCCAGTACTCCGGGACAGGGGGCGCGGGAGCAGTTCTTC,CASTPGQGAREQFF
TRBJ2-1,NA,TRBV6-2/TRBV6-3,NA,15,TGTGCCAGCAGTGCGACGGGCCCCTCCTACAATGAGCAGTTCTTC,CASSATGPSYNEQFF
TRBJ1-2,NA,TRBV19,few,15,TGTGCCAGTAGCCAATCCGCCGGGGGATTCTATGGCTACACCTTC,CASSQSAGGFYGYTF
TRBJ2-7,TRBD1,TRBV28,many,15,TGTGCCAGCAACCGTTACTCGGGACAGGGGTACGAGCAGTACTTC,CASNRYSGQGYEQYF
TRBJ2-7,TRBD2,TRBV28,many,16,TGTGCCAGCAGTTCGGGACTAGCGGGAGTCTGGTACGAGCAGTACTTC,CASSSGLAGVWYEQYF
TRBJ2-3,TRBD2,TRBV12-3/TRBV12-4,NA,15,TGTGCCAGCAAAGGGACTAGCGGATTCGGAGGAACGCAGTATTTT,CASKGTSGFGGTQYF
TRBJ2-1,TRBD2,TRBV20-1,few,19,TGCAGTGCTAGAGATCGCCCGGGACTAGCTGAGGGAATCTACAATGAGCAGTTCTTC,CSARDRPGLAEGIYNEQFF
TRBJ2-2,NA,TRBV6-1,many,14,TGTGCCAGCAGTCCCGGACAGTTCACCGGGGAGCTGTTTTTT,CASSPGQFTGELFF
TRBJ2-1,NA,TRBV5-1,many,14,TGCGCCAGCAGCTCCGTCGGGATTGGCAATGAGCAGTTCTTC,CASSSVGIGNEQFF
TRBJ1-2,NA,TRBV6-1,many,15,TGTGCCAGCAGTTCGCATAACAGGGCTAACTATGGCTACACCTTC,CASSSHNRANYGYTF
TRBJ2-3,NA,TRBV19,few,13,TGTGCCAGTAGTAAGGGGGGCGGAGATACGCAGTATTTT,CASSKGGGDTQYF
TRBJ1-1,TRBD1,TRBV9,few,13,TGTGCCAGCAGCCAGGGGACAGGCATTGAAGCTTTCTTT,CASSQGTGIEAFF